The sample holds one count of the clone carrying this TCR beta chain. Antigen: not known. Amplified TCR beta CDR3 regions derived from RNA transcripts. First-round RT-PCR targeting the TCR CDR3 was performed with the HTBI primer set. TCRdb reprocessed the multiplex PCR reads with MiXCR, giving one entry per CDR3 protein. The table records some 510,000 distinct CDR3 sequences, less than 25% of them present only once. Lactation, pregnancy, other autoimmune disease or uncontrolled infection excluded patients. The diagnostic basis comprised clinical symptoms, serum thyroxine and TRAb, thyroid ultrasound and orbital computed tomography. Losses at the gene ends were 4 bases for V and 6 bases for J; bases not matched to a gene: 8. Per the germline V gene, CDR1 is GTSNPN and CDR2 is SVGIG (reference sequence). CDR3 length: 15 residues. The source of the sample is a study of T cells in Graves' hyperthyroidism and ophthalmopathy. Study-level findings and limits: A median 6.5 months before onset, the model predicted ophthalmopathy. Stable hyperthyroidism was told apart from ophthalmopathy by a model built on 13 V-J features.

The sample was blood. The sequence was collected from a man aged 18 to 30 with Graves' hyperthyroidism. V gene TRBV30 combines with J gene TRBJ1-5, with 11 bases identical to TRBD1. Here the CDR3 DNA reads TGTGCCTGGAATCATCGGACAGGGGGCGGTCAGCCCCAGCATTTT. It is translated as CAWNHRTGGGQPQHF.